The 3 T cell receptor beta chains below come from one sample, sequenced in a study of neoadjuvant anti-PD-1 for oral cavity cancer. Here immunoSEQ multiplex PCR was the method, and the copy in TCRdb shows in-frame clones only, minus some. The sample has 9,000 to 9,500 clones, 65% to 80% seen once; the top ten hold roughly 8%. Material: tumor tissue, obtained before nivolumab (anti-PD-1) treatment. These receptors came from a person aged 35-80 years with oral cavity squamous cell carcinoma.

There are a few counts of this clone. V is TRBV5-1 and J is TRBJ1-2; no clear D. The CDR3 spans 15 residues. Per germline, CDR1 SGHRS and CDR2 YFSETQ. V was pared by 6 bases and J by 3 bases, with 18 bases between. The CDR3 loop reads CASTQSLGAHYGYTF. As DNA, the CDR3 is TGCGCCAGCACTCAGTCCCTCGGCGCACACTATGGCTACACCTTC.

The chain employs TRBV28 and TRBJ1-4; D remains ambiguous. The CDR3 extends over 12 amino acids. Trimming stripped 6 bases from V and 8 bases from J, with 10 bases between. Looked up from germline, CDR1 is MDHEN and CDR2 is SYDVKM. The chain's CDR3 is CASRPGGEKLFF. The CDR3, as DNA: TGTGCCAGCAGGCCCGGTGGGGAAAAACTGTTTTTT. The whole variable domain, remainder taken from reference TRBV28 and TRBJ1-4, is DVKVTQSSRYLVKRTGEKVFLECVQDMDHENMFWYRQDPGLGLRLIYFSYDVKMKEKGDIPEGYSVSREKKERFSLILESASTNQTSMYLCASRPGGEKLFFGSGTQLSVL.

This clone was seen a single time. CDR3 bases: TGTGCCAGCTCGCGAGGGGGTCAGCCCGATCAGCCCCAGCATTTT. This sequence encodes CASSRGGQPDQPQHF. The rearrangement joins TRBV6-1 to TRBJ1-5; a possible D gene is TRBD1 (6 bases). Trimming removed 8 bases at V and 5 bases at J, with 19 bases between. This CDR3 comprises 15 residues. CDR1 is MNHNS, CDR2 SASEGT, per germline.